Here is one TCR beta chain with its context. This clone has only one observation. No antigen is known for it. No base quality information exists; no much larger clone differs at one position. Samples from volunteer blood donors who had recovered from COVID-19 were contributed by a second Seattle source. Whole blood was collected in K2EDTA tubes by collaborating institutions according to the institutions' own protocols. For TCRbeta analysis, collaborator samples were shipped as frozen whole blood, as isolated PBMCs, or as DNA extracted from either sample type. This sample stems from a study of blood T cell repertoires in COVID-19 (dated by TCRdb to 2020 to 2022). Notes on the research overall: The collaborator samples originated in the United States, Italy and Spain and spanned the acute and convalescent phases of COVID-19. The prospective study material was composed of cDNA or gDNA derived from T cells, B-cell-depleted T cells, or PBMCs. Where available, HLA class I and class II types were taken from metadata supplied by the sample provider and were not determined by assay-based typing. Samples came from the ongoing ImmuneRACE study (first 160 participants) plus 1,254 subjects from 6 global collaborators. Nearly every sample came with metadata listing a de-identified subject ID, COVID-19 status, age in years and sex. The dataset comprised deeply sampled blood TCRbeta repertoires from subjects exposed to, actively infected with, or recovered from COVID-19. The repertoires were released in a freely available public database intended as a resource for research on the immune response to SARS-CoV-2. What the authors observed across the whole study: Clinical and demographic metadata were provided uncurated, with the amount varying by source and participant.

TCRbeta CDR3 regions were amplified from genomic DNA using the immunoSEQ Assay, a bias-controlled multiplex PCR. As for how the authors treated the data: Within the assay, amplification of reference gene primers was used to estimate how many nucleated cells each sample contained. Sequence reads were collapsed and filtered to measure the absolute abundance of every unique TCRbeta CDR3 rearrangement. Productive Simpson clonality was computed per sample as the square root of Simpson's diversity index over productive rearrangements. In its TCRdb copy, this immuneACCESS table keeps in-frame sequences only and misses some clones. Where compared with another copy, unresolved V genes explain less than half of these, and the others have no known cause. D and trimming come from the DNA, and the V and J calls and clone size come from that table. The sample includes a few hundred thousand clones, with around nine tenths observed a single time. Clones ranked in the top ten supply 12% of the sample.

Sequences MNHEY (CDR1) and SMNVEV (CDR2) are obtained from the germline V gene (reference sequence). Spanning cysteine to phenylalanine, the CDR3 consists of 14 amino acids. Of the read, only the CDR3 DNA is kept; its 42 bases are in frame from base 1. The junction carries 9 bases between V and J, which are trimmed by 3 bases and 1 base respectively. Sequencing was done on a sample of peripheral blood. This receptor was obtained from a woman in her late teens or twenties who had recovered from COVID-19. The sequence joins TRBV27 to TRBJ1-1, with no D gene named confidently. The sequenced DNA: TGTGCCAGCAGTTTGGTCGGCGGGAACACTGAAGCTTTCTTT. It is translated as CASSLVGGNTEAFF.